Listed below are T cell receptor beta chains from one sample, sequenced in a study of blood T cell repertoires in COVID-19. Some clones are missing from TCRdb's copy, which holds only in-frame ones; the method was immunoSEQ multiplex PCR. The data hold under 250,000 clones, with nearly 85% observed a single time. Sequencing was performed on peripheral blood. All receptors come from a human donor in a cohort sampled during active COVID-19. CDR3s include the opening cysteine and the closing phenylalanine or tryptophan. A D gene is named only where the DNA matches it firmly. Rows give clone size only sometimes, using once, few, many, or a class for an expanded clone.

.	TRBD1	14	TRBV9	TRBJ1-2	CASSPRVGGEGYTF	TGTGCCAGCAGCCCCAGAGTAGGGGGCGAGGGCTACACCTTC
.	.	16	TRBV6-6	TRBJ2-3	CASSYSGSGSTDTQYF	TGTGCCAGCAGTTACTCGGGTAGCGGCAGCACAGATACGCAGTATTTT
.	.	12	TRBV30	TRBJ2-7	CAWDRTSYEQYF	TGTGCCTGGGACAGGACCTCCTACGAGCAGTACTTC
.	.	14	TRBV5-1	TRBJ2-3	CASSLGGNPDTQYF	TGCGCCAGCAGCTTGGGAGGGAACCCAGATACGCAGTATTTT
.	.	15	TRBV19	TRBJ1-1	CASSIRSLGNTEAFF	TGTGCCAGTAGTATACGAAGCCTCGGGAACACTGAAGCTTTCTTT
.	.	11	TRBV12-3/TRBV12-4	TRBJ2-5	CASSAGKTQYF	TGTGCCAGCAGTGCAGGGAAGACCCAGTACTTC
.	TRBD1	14	TRBV11-3	TRBJ2-4	CASSTGQGENIQYF	TGTGCCAGCAGCACGGGACAGGGGGAAAACATTCAGTACTTC
.	.	15	TRBV5-4	TRBJ2-5	CASSLGPGNQETQYF	TGTGCCAGCAGCTTGGGCCCGGGGAACCAAGAGACCCAGTACTTC
.	.	15	TRBV19	TRBJ2-3	CASSRVGGSTDTQYF	TGTGCCAGTAGTAGAGTCGGCGGGAGCACAGATACGCAGTATTTT
.	.	15	TRBV7-9	TRBJ2-7	CASSSRVGPAYEQYF	TGTGCCAGCAGCTCCAGGGTGGGGCCCGCCTACGAGCAGTACTTC
.	.	16	TRBV9	TRBJ1-1	CASSVGIQQSDTEAFF	TGTGCCAGCAGCGTAGGGATACAGCAATCGGACACTGAAGCTTTCTTT
.	.	14	TRBV10-1	TRBJ1-5	CASSDGSGNQPQHF	TGCGCCAGCAGTGATGGTAGTGGCAATCAGCCCCAGCATTTT
once	.	16	TRBV5-4	TRBJ2-4	CASSRGGVGAKNIQYF	TGTGCCAGCAGCCGGGGCGGGGTAGGGGCCAAAAACATTCAGTACTTC
.	TRBD1	14	TRBV28	TRBJ1-2	CASSFGDSGYGYTF	TGTGCCAGCAGTTTCGGGGACAGCGGATATGGCTACACCTTC
once	TRBD1	13	TRBV5-1	TRBJ1-2	CASSTTGVDGYTF	TGCGCCAGCAGCACCACAGGGGTGGATGGCTACACCTTC
few	.	15	TRBV11-2	TRBJ2-3	CASRLRQVSTDTQYF	TGTGCCAGCAGACTGAGACAGGTTAGCACAGATACGCAGTATTTT
once	TRBD1	13	TRBV12-3/TRBV12-4	TRBJ2-7	CASSSGQGREQYF	TGTGCCAGCAGTTCGGGACAGGGGAGGGAGCAGTACTTC
.	TRBD1	15	TRBV28	TRBJ2-3	CASSSLGQGLDTQYF	TGTGCCAGCAGTTCCCTAGGACAGGGATTAGATACGCAGTATTTT
.	TRBD2	14	TRBV28	TRBJ2-4	CASSEAGPLDIQYF	TGTGCCAGCAGTGAAGCGGGACCGTTGGACATTCAGTACTTC
.	.	12	TRBV2	TRBJ2-1	CASSLTTSPQFF	TGTGCCAGCAGCCTGACTACGTCTCCGCAGTTCTTC
.	.	15	TRBV5-1	TRBJ1-2	CASSLDRSRDGGYTF	TGCGCCAGCAGCTTGGACCGGTCCAGGGATGGGGGCTACACCTTC
.	.	14	TRBV28	TRBJ2-5	CASSRGGNQETQYF	TGTGCCAGCAGCCGAGGGGGTAACCAAGAGACCCAGTACTTC
.	.	15	TRBV19	TRBJ1-1	CASSPFAGTDTEAFF	TGTGCCAGTAGCCCTTTTGCAGGTACGGACACTGAAGCTTTCTTT
.	.	14	TRBV15	TRBJ2-5	CATSSRTGRETQYF	TGTGCCACCAGCAGCCGGACGGGGAGGGAGACCCAGTACTTC